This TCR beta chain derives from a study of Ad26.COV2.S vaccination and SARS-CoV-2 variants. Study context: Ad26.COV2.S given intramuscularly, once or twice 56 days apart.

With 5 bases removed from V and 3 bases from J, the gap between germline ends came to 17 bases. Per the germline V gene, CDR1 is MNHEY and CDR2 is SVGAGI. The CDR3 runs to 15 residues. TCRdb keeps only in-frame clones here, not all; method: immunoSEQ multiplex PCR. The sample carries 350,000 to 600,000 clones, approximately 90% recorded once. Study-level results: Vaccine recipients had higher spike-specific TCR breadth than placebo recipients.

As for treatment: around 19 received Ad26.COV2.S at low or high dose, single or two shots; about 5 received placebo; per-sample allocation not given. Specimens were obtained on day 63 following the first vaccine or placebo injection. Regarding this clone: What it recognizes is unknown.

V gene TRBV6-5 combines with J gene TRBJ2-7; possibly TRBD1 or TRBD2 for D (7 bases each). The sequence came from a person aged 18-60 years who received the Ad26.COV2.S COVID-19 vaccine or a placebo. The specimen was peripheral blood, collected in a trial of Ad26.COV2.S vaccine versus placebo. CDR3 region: CASSRRDREGYEQYF. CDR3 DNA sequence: TGTGCCAGCAGTCGAAGAGACAGGGAGGGCTACGAGCAGTACTTC.